This entry lists 14 T cell receptor beta chains sequenced from one sample in a study of blood T cell repertoires in COVID-19. Profiling relied on immunoSEQ multiplex PCR, and the TCRdb table lists in-frame clones only, not all of them. The sample lists almost 250,000 clones, around 87% occurring once. The sample comprised PBMCs or T cells enriched from blood (not recorded which). These receptors all come from a woman aged 45-59 years who had recovered from COVID-19.

Here the CDR3 reads CASSQLGVREQFF. In DNA, the CDR3 is TGCGCCAGCAGCCAACTCGGGGTACGGGAGCAGTTCTTC. The chain uses TRBV4-1 and TRBJ2-1; TRBD2 is a possible D gene (5 bases). The CDR3 runs to 13 residues. Trimming pared 2 bases from V and 10 bases from J, leaving 12 bases between. Per germline, CDR1 MGHRA and CDR2 YSYEKL.

The chain is built from TRBV2 and TRBJ2-7, with a weak D call TRBD2 (5 bases). V gave up 5 bases and J gave up 0 bases, with 8 bases separating them. This CDR3 comprises 13 residues. Germline lookup yields CDR1 SNHLY and CDR2 FYNNEI. As DNA, the CDR3 is TGTGCCAGCAGTACCAGCGGCTCCTACGAGCAGTACTTC. Protein product: CASSTSGSYEQYF.

V usage is TRBV6-1 and J usage is TRBJ1-6, with unresolved D. The V end lost 2 bases, the J end lost 9 bases, and 14 bases lay between the germline ends. Germline CDR1 and CDR2: MNHNS and SASEGT. The CDR3 length is 15 residues. CDR3 DNA sequence: TGTGCCAGCAGTGAACTTTCTGCGATGCGTTCACCCCTCCACTTT. Translation: CASSELSAMRSPLHF.

This clone was detected only a few times. This chain links TRBV4-1 with TRBJ2-7; TRBD2 matches at 9 bases. The CDR3 sequence is 18 residues long. J was trimmed by 0 bases and V by 0 bases; bases with no gene match: 9. Germline CDR1 MGHRA, CDR2 YSYEKL. The CDR3 DNA is TGCGCCAGCAGCCAAGATAGGGTGGGACTAGCAGACTCCTACGAGCAGTACTTC. The encoded protein is CASSQDRVGLADSYEQYF.

The chain carries TRBV4-2 and TRBJ1-6; D call uncertain. Germline V gene data show CDR1 as LGHNA and CDR2 as YNFKEQ. This CDR3 has 13 amino acids. Trimming removed 0 bases at V and 9 bases at J, with 6 bases between. The CDR3 spells CASSQDWSSPLHF. The DNA of the CDR3 is TGTGCCAGCAGCCAAGATTGGAGTTCACCCCTCCACTTT.

V is TRBV14 and J is TRBJ2-7; D is ambiguous. CDR1 is SGHDN and CDR2 is FVKESK in the germline V gene. V dropped 4 bases and J dropped 2 bases, with 6 bases sitting between them. The CDR3 has 12 residues. The CDR3, as DNA: TGTGCCAGCAGCCCCCGGGCCTACGAGCAGTACTTC. Encoded protein: CASSPRAYEQYF.

This chain connects TRBV2 to TRBJ2-7; possibly TRBD2 for D (6 bases). The CDR3 has 12 residues. V was trimmed by 5 bases and J by 7 bases, leaving 12 bases between them. CDR1 and CDR2 (germline): SNHLY, FYNNEI. CDR3 sequence reads: CASSSNGGEQYF. CDR3 bases: TGTGCCAGCAGTTCGAATGGGGGGGAGCAGTACTTC.

The chain's CDR3 is CASSPTAVGGVETGELFF. As DNA, the CDR3 is TGTGCCAGCAGCCCAACAGCGGTGGGGGGTGTTGAGACCGGGGAGCTGTTTTTT. This chain joins TRBV7-8 and TRBJ2-2; TRBD2 might be the D (6 bases). This CDR3 is built from 18 residues. Per the germline V gene, CDR1 is SGHVS and CDR2 is FQNEAQ. Trimming took 5 bases from V and 5 from J, leaving 24 bases between them. The variable domain in full, completed from reference TRBV7-8 and TRBJ2-2, reads GAGVSQSPRYKVAKRGQDVALRCDPISGHVSLFWYQQALGQGPEFLTYFQNEAQLDKSGLPSDRFFAERPEGSVSTLKIQRTQQEDSAVYLCASSPTAVGGVETGELFFGEGSRLTVL.

The V call is TRBV9, the J call TRBJ1-6; TRBD1 aligns across 9 bases. Germline-derived CDR1 and CDR2 are SGDLS and YYNGEE. Trimming cost V 5 bases and J 8 bases; bases outside gene matches: 8. The CDR3 runs 15 residues. CDR3 sequence reads: CASSRTGVGDSPLHF. The CDR3 DNA reads as TGTGCCAGCAGTAGGACAGGGGTTGGCGATTCACCCCTCCACTTT.

V gene TRBV27 combines with J gene TRBJ1-2, with D perhaps TRBD1 (6 bases). V lost 6 bases and J 6 bases, leaving 17 bases between the germline ends. The CDR3 runs to 14 residues. Germline CDR1 MNHEY, CDR2 SMNVEV (reference sequence). The DNA for the CDR3 is TGTGCCAGCAGCCCTAACGGGGGGCGCAATGGCTACACCTTC. It translates to CASSPNGGRNGYTF.

This chain uses TRBV15 with TRBJ2-3, with 14 positions matching TRBD2. V was clipped by 2 bases and J by 0 bases; unmatched bases: 1. This CDR3 comprises 17 residues. Germline CDR1 LNHNV, CDR2 YYDKDF (reference sequence). DNA of the CDR3: TGTGCCACCAGCAGAAGACTAGCGGGAGGGAGCACAGATACGCAGTATTTT. Protein product: CATSRRLAGGSTDTQYF.

The chain recombines TRBV27 with TRBJ2-5; maybe TRBD2 (6 bases). The germline V and J ends were trimmed by 4 bases and 5 bases, with 11 bases remaining between them. The CDR3 has 13 residues. Germline V gene lookup returns CDR1 MNHEY and CDR2 SMNVEV (reference sequence). CDR3 protein: CASSSRRGETQYF. DNA for the CDR3: TGTGCCAGCAGTTCTCGACGGGGGGAGACCCAGTACTTC.

V gene TRBV18 combines with J gene TRBJ1-5; a possible D gene is TRBD1 (5 bases). V lost 1 base, J lost 10 bases, and 11 bases lay in between. This CDR3 region has 13 residues. Germline loops: CDR1 KGHSH, CDR2 LQKENI. CDR3 sequence (DNA): TGTGCCAGCTCACCACGTCAGGGTTATCCCCAGCATTTT. Translated: CASSPRQGYPQHF.

The J gene is TRBJ2-3, the V gene TRBV24-1, with 8 bases fitting TRBD2. From germline, CDR1 is KGHDR and CDR2 SFDVKD. After removal of 2 bases from V and 5 bases from J, the junction contained 5 bases not matched to a gene. The CDR3 consists of 15 residues. CDR3 amino acids: CATSDYSGGGDTQYF. As DNA, the CDR3 is TGTGCCACCAGTGATTACAGCGGGGGCGGAGATACGCAGTATTTT.